Below are 27 T cell receptor beta chains sequenced from a single sample in a study of blood T cell repertoires in COVID-19. Sequencing was performed with immunoSEQ multiplex PCR; in TCRdb, only in-frame clones are kept and a portion is missing. The table shows hundreds of thousands of clones, with 70% to 90% occurring only once. Sequenced sample: peripheral blood. The receptors come from a woman aged 60-75 years with COVID-19, enrolled during active disease.

V is TRBV9 and J is TRBJ1-3, with 8 bases fitting TRBD1. The germline gives CDR1 SGDLS, CDR2 YYNGEE. The CDR3 runs 15 residues. V was clipped by 6 bases and J by 2 bases; unmatched bases: 7. The CDR3 reads CASTLGRGPGNTIYF. For the CDR3, the DNA is TGTGCCAGCACCCTGGGCAGGGGGCCTGGAAACACCATATATTTT.

On this clone: One base away lies a much larger clone, so this may be a sequencing read error. The chain combines TRBV28 with TRBJ2-2; TRBD1 matches 8 bases. Losses at the gene ends were 6 bases for V and 1 base for J; bases not matched to a gene: 4. The CDR3 spans 15 residues. Germline V gene data show CDR1 as MDHEN and CDR2 as SYDVKM. CDR3 sequence (DNA): TGTGCCAGCAGCCCCGGGACAGGGAACACCGGGGAGCTGTTTTTT. Protein product: CASSPGTGNTGELFF.

The chain carries TRBV19 and TRBJ2-3; 7 nucleotides line up with TRBD2. V was pared by 1 base and J by 5 bases, with 12 bases of the junction left unmatched. CDR3 size: 17 residues. Looked up from germline, CDR1 is LNHDA and CDR2 is SQIVND (reference sequence). The CDR3 nucleotides read TGTGCCAGTAGTATAGGTCCGCTGCGGGGGAGTGTAGATACGCAGTATTTT. This gives the protein CASSIGPLRGSVDTQYF.

This chain links TRBV14 with TRBJ1-1; D might be TRBD1 (5 bases). Trimming pared 0 bases from V and 4 bases from J, leaving 15 bases between. Germline V gives CDR1 SGHDN, CDR2 FVKESK. The CDR3 totals 16 residues. CDR3 sequence: CASSQEGNRWATEAFF. Here the CDR3 DNA reads TGTGCCAGCAGCCAAGAGGGGAACAGGTGGGCCACTGAAGCTTTCTTT.

This sequence joins TRBV7-9 and TRBJ2-1, with TRBD2 matching 8 bases. The V segment lost 1 base and the J segment 8 bases; nucleotides outside the gene matches: 10. The CDR3 covers 16 residues. Germline CDR1 reads SEHNR; CDR2 reads FQNEAQ (reference sequence). This CDR3 is CASSLGPGGQADEQFF. The CDR3 DNA is TGTGCCAGCAGCTTAGGGCCGGGGGGGCAAGCGGATGAGCAGTTCTTC.

The V gene is TRBV11-2, the J gene TRBJ2-4, with 8 positions matching TRBD1. After removal of 5 bases from V and 6 bases from J, the junction contained 3 bases not matched to a gene. Germline V gives CDR1 SGHAT, CDR2 FQNNGV. The CDR3 covers 13 residues. Written as DNA, the CDR3 is TGTGCCAGCAGCGTCGACAGGGGAAACATTCAGTACTTC. Translation gives CASSVDRGNIQYF. Full variable domain (remainder filled in from reference TRBV11-2 and TRBJ2-4): EAGVAQSPRYKIIEKRQSVAFWCNPISGHATLYWYQQILGQGPKLLIQFQNNGVVDDSQLPKDRFSAERLKGVDSTLKIQPAKLEDSAVYLCASSVDRGNIQYFGAGTRLSVL.

With respect to this clone: This CDR3 is also generated by other DNA sequences in the sample. The rearrangement joins TRBV11-3 to TRBJ1-2; the match to TRBD1 covers 7 bases. Looked up from germline, CDR1 is SGHNT and CDR2 is YENEEA. This CDR3 region has 13 residues. Trimming at V came to 1 base and at J to 8 bases, leaving 4 bases not matched to a gene. In nucleotides, the CDR3 is TGTGCCAGCAGCTTAGGCTACAGGGGAGGCTACACCTTC. It is translated as CASSLGYRGGYTF.

This chain uses TRBV2 with TRBJ2-5; tentatively, D is TRBD1 (6 bases). From germline, CDR1 is SNHLY and CDR2 FYNNEI. Trimming left V 4 bases short and J 1 base short, with 10 bases between. The CDR3 loop spans 14 amino acids. The CDR3 loop reads CASSAGQTQETQYF. The CDR3 DNA is TGTGCCAGCAGTGCGGGACAAACCCAAGAGACCCAGTACTTC.

Notes on this clone: At one end, the junction sequence differs from germline, possibly due to a read error. V and J are TRBV10-3 and TRBJ1-1, with 8 bases fitting TRBD1. Germline V gene lookup returns CDR1 ENHRY and CDR2 SYGVKD. This CDR3 is 13 amino acids long. The CDR3 bases are TGTGCCACCAGTGGACAGGGGAACACTGAAGCTTTCTTT. It specifies CATSGQGNTEAFF.

J is TRBJ1-2 and V is TRBV7-9, with 7 nucleotides matching TRBD1. Germline CDR1 reads SEHNR; CDR2 reads FQNEAQ (reference sequence). V trimming: 4 bases; J trimming: 1 base; junction bases outside the gene matches: 9. The CDR3 consists of 16 residues. The CDR3 sequence: CASSSHRGPYNYGYTF. CDR3 nucleotide sequence: TGTGCCAGCAGCTCCCACAGGGGCCCCTATAACTATGGCTACACCTTC.

V and J are TRBV5-4 and TRBJ2-1, with 9 bases that match TRBD1. CDR1 is SGHNT and CDR2 is YYREEE in the germline V gene (reference sequence). Trimming removed 5 bases from V and 9 bases from J; junction bases left unmatched: 12. This CDR3 region has 15 residues. Written as DNA, the CDR3 is TGTGCCAGCAGTTCGCCGGGACAGGGTCTGAGTGAGCAGTTCTTC. As protein: CASSSPGQGLSEQFF.

The chain links TRBV2 to TRBJ2-5; the match to TRBD2 covers 11 bases. The CDR3 totals 16 residues. Per the germline V gene, CDR1 is SNHLY and CDR2 is FYNNEI. After removal of 0 bases from V and 5 bases from J, the junction contained 5 bases not matched to a gene. The CDR3 is CASSEASGGVGETQYF. In nucleotides, the CDR3 is TGTGCCAGCAGTGAAGCTAGCGGGGGGGTAGGGGAGACCCAGTACTTC. Together with reference TRBV2 and TRBJ2-5, the CDR3 gives the full variable domain: EPEVTQTPSHQVTQMGQEVILRCVPISNHLYFYWYRQILGQKVEFLVSFYNNEISEKSEIFDDQFSVERPDGSNFTLKIRSTKLEDSAMYFCASSEASGGVGETQYFGPGTRLLVL.

The chain employs TRBV5-1 and TRBJ1-3; D ambiguous. In germline, CDR1 is SGHRS, CDR2 YFSETQ. V gave up 4 bases and J gave up 3 bases, with 14 bases separating them. This CDR3 spans 15 amino acids. CDR3 in DNA: TGCGCCAGCAGCCCCGCCATTGACTTTGGAAACACCATATATTTT. This sequence encodes CASSPAIDFGNTIYF. Filled out from reference TRBV5-1 and TRBJ1-3, the complete variable domain reads KAGVTQTPRYLIKTRGQQVTLSCSPISGHRSVSWYQQTPGQGLQFLFEYFSETQRNKGNFPGRFSGRQFSNSRSEMNVSTLELGDSALYLCASSPAIDFGNTIYFGEGSWLTVV.

V is TRBV27 and J is TRBJ1-6, with D unclear. The V gene's germline CDR1 is MNHEY and CDR2 SMNVEV (reference sequence). The V end was cut by 1 base, the J end by 7 bases, with 5 bases between. This CDR3 has 13 residues. In DNA form, the CDR3 reads TGTGCCAGCAGTTTATGGCAGAATTCACCCCTCCACTTT. It encodes CASSLWQNSPLHF.

The chain combines TRBV29-1 with TRBJ1-6; 9 bases fit TRBD1. V was pared by 5 bases and J by 6 bases, with 5 bases of the junction left unmatched. The CDR3 is 14 amino acids. From germline, CDR1 is SQVTM and CDR2 ANQGSEA. The CDR3 is CSVKPGQGNSPLHF. The CDR3 bases are TGCAGCGTTAAACCGGGACAGGGTAATTCACCCCTCCACTTT.

The chain employs TRBV9 and TRBJ2-5, with D possibly TRBD1 on 5 matching bases. Germline lookup yields CDR1 SGDLS and CDR2 YYNGEE. The CDR3 contains 13 residues. The ends were cut back, 3 bases at V and 4 bases at J, with 10 bases in the middle. The CDR3 sequence is CASSGRGAETQYF. CDR3 nucleotides: TGTGCCAGCAGCGGACGTGGGGCAGAGACCCAGTACTTC.

This clone was seen just once. The rearrangement uses TRBV19 and TRBJ1-2; 7 bases are shared with TRBD1. From germline, CDR1 is LNHDA and CDR2 SQIVND (reference sequence). With 3 bases clipped from V and 7 bases from J, the junction kept 17 bases outside the gene matches. The length of the CDR3 is 17 residues. DNA for the CDR3: TGTGCCAGTAGTATGGGCACAGGGGTTGGGGCGCGGGGTGGCTACACCTTC. Translated: CASSMGTGVGARGGYTF.

This clone was recorded a few times. This chain links TRBV5-4 with TRBJ2-7; 13 bases are shared with TRBD2. V shed 4 bases and J 1 base; nucleotides not matched to a gene: 2. The CDR3 consists of 15 residues. Germline values: CDR1 SGHNT, CDR2 YYREEE (reference sequence). Written as DNA, the CDR3 is TGTGCCAGCAGCCAGGGACTAGCGGGGTCCTACGAGCAGTACTTC. It encodes CASSQGLAGSYEQYF. The variable domain in full, with the rest retrieved from reference TRBV5-4 and TRBJ2-7, is ETGVTQSPTHLIKTRGQQVTLRCSSQSGHNTVSWYQQALGQGPQFIFQYYREEENGRGNFPPRFSGLQFPNYSSELNVNALELDDSALYLCASSQGLAGSYEQYFGPGTRLTVT.

Regarding this clone: Different DNA sequences within this sample yield the same CDR3. This sequence joins TRBV5-1 and TRBJ2-5; 9 positions match TRBD1. CDR1 and CDR2 (germline): SGHRS, YFSETQ. V gave up 2 bases and J gave up 4 bases; unmatched junction bases: 3. CDR3 size: 14 residues. CDR3 sequence: CASSLQGAGETQYF. The CDR3 DNA sequence: TGCGCCAGCAGCTTACAGGGGGCTGGAGAGACCCAGTACTTC.

This rearrangement joins TRBV7-3 to TRBJ2-1, with 14 bases identical to TRBD2. CDR1 is SGHTA, CDR2 FQGTGA, per germline. CDR3 length: 18 amino acids. V lost 3 bases to trimming and J lost 0 bases; unmatched junction nucleotides: 4. The CDR3, as DNA: TGTGCCAGCAGCTTTGGACTAGCGGGGGGACTCTCCTACAATGAGCAGTTCTTC. Translating it yields CASSFGLAGGLSYNEQFF.

Written as DNA, the CDR3 is TGTGCCAGCAGCTTCGAAGGACTAAACTTACATGAGCAGTTCTTC. It translates to CASSFEGLNLHEQFF. The J gene is TRBJ2-1, the V gene TRBV5-4; a weak D match, TRBD2 (6 bases). Germline CDR1 reads SGHNT; CDR2 reads YYREEE (reference sequence). The V end lost 2 bases, the J end lost 8 bases, and 17 bases lay between the germline ends. The CDR3 runs 15 residues.

The rearrangement joins TRBV4-2 to TRBJ2-3, with TRBD2 identical over 10 bases. J gave up 0 bases and V 4 bases, and 7 bases lay outside the gene matches. The CDR3 consists of 17 residues. CDR1 is LGHNA, CDR2 YNFKEQ, per germline. The CDR3 region has the DNA TGTGCCAGCAGCCTAATAGGGACTAGCGCTAGCACAGATACGCAGTATTTT. It encodes CASSLIGTSASTDTQYF.

The rearrangement links TRBV11-2 to TRBJ1-4; D is perhaps TRBD1 (5 bases). CDR3 length: 15 residues. From germline, CDR1 is SGHAT and CDR2 FQNNGV. The germline V and J ends were trimmed by 2 bases and 7 bases, with 14 bases remaining between them. The chain's CDR3 is CASSLSGLLGEKLFF. The CDR3 nucleotides are TGTGCCAGCAGCTTATCAGGGCTCCTGGGTGAAAAACTGTTTTTT.

The rearrangement links TRBV6-2 or TRBV6-3 to TRBJ2-5, with 9 bases matching TRBD1. The V gene's germline CDR1 is MNHEY and CDR2 SVGEGT. The CDR3 has 15 residues. V dropped 6 bases and J dropped 4; count of bases not matched to a gene: 9. CDR3 sequence reads: CASSWDRVVGETQYF. The CDR3 region has the DNA TGTGCCAGCAGCTGGGACAGGGTCGTAGGAGAGACCCAGTACTTC.

The chain is built from TRBV3-1 (or the pseudogene TRBV3-2) and TRBJ1-1, with 10 bases that match TRBD1. The CDR3 is 14 residues long. Germline CDR1 LGHDT, CDR2 YNNKEL (reference sequence). Trimming took 4 bases from V and 8 from J; bases not matched to a gene: 7. CDR3 in amino acids: CASSLDRGRMEAFF. DNA of the CDR3: TGTGCCAGCAGCCTTGACAGGGGGCGCATGGAAGCTTTCTTT.

This clone was detected only a few times. The CDR3 coding sequence is TGTGCCAGCAGGGGACAGGGGGTTTCACCCCTCCACTTT. Protein product: CASRGQGVSPLHF. The V and J genes are TRBV27 and TRBJ1-6, with TRBD1 matching over 11 bases. Trimming took 6 bases from V and 9 from J; bases not matched to a gene: 1. Germline V CDR1 and CDR2: MNHEY, SMNVEV (reference sequence). The CDR3 consists of 13 residues.

The chain is built from TRBV14 and TRBJ2-4; D not resolved. The CDR3 runs to 12 residues. Per the germline V gene, CDR1 is SGHDN and CDR2 is FVKESK. Deletions cut 4 bases from V and 8 bases from J, with 9 bases between. Here the CDR3 reads CASSLHQDIQYF. CDR3 nucleotide sequence: TGTGCCAGCAGCCTACATCAGGACATTCAGTACTTC.